This TCR beta chain appears in the sequencing data of a study of response to subunit inactivated influenza vaccine. Study conclusions and caveats: Seasonal influenza vaccination, on each occasion, was suggested by the authors to recruit few new T cells.

On this clonotype: Its target is not known.

TCRdb processed the RT-PCR reads anew with MiXCR; each CDR3 protein has one entry. The data contain more than 200,000 distinct CDR3 sequences, 12% of them singletons. V was pared by 6 bases and J by 5 bases, with 13 bases of the junction left unmatched. CDR3 length: 16 residues. This specimen was non-naive T cells sorted from PBMCs, taken 14 to 15 days before vaccination. The rearrangement joins TRBV12-3 or TRBV12-4 to TRBJ2-5; TRBD1 matches at 9 bases. The source is a man in his fifties who received an inactivated influenza vaccine. CDR3 amino acids: CASSYAGQGLRETQYF. The CDR3 DNA follows: TGTGCCAGCAGCTACGCCGGACAGGGGTTGAGGGAGACCCAGTACTTC.